This note documents a single T cell receptor (beta chain) sequence. Its specificity is unknown. A second roughly 7 to 11 cycle PCR used barcoded and J-beta primers. TCRdb reprocessed the 5' RACE reads via MiXCR and lists one record per CDR3 protein. This sample has roughly 1,800,000 distinct CDR3 sequences, with 40% to 55% found just once. This sample is part of a study of blood T cells in healthy people across ages. Study-wide background: Template switching caught about one barcoded beta molecule for each two T cells.

Findings and limits, study-wide: Possibly confounding the expanded clonotype changes was the fact that donor CMV status was unknown. TCR beta diversity per million T cells fell roughly linearly with age.

In terms of origin and age, donors were healthy Caucasian individuals from Russia aged roughly 6 to 100. The CDR3 loop spans 16 amino acids. Trimming cost V 4 bases and J 2 bases; bases outside gene matches: 10. From germline, CDR1 is SGDLS and CDR2 YYNGEE. This TCR derives from a woman aged 35 to 49 in good health. Sequencing used blood. The rearrangement links TRBV9 to TRBJ1-2, with 8 bases lining up with TRBD1. In DNA form, the CDR3 reads TGTGCCAGCAGCCAAGCAGCGGACAGGGTGAACTATGGCTACACCTTC. Residues: CASSQAADRVNYGYTF. Supplemented by reference TRBV9 and TRBJ1-2, the full variable domain reads DSGVTQTPKHLITATGQRVTLRCSPRSGDLSVYWYQQSLDQGLQFLIQYYNGEERAKGNILERFSAQQFPDLHSELNLSSLELGDSALYFCASSQAADRVNYGYTFGSGTRLTVV.